Sequencing of this T cell receptor (beta chain) was carried out in a study of blood T cell repertoires in COVID-19. This CDR3 spans 15 amino acids. V shed 1 base and J shed 8 bases, with 14 bases lying between them. Germline lookup yields CDR1 SGHAT and CDR2 FQNNGV. The protocol was immunoSEQ multiplex PCR, while the TCRdb copy is restricted to in-frame clones and leaves out a portion. The table includes over 110,000 clones, approximately 89% detected once. The receptor was derived from a human donor in a cohort sampled during active COVID-19. The chain links TRBV11-2 to TRBJ1-4, with D maybe TRBD1 (5 bases). The source material was peripheral blood. The CDR3 DNA follows: TGTGCCAGCAGCTTAGCCCCGGGGACTCGCGAAAAACTGTTTTTT. This gives the protein CASSLAPGTREKLFF.